Following are 24 T cell receptor beta chains from one sample sequenced in a study of cytomegalovirus exposure and HLA in healthy donors. TCRdb's copy holds only in-frame clones and misses some; the assay was immunoSEQ multiplex PCR. The sample consists of 250,000 to 350,000 clones, roughly 90% of them appearing once. The specimen sequenced was PBMCs. The receptors were gathered from a woman between 18 and 29 years old in good health and CMV-seronegative.

V gene TRBV21-1 combines with J gene TRBJ1-1; the DNA was not compared with TRBD1, the D call given in the table. TRBV21-1 is a recognized pseudogene. This CDR3 has 16 residues. CDR3: CASSKQDRGGGTEAFF. The CDR3, as DNA: TGTGCCAGCAGCAAACAAGACAGGGGAGGAGGGACTGAAGCTTTCTTT.

The chain has TRBV7-2 and TRBJ1-2; the D gene is possibly TRBD1 (6 bases). The germline gives CDR1 SGHTA, CDR2 FQGNSA. The CDR3 length is 14 residues. Trimming left V 4 bases short and J 4 bases short, with 13 bases between. The CDR3 region is CASSSPVQGYGYTF. The CDR3 nucleotides are TGTGCCAGCAGCTCGCCCGTACAGGGCTATGGCTACACCTTC.

This clone is a singleton in its sample. The chain employs TRBV4-3 and TRBJ1-5; D is perhaps TRBD1 (5 bases). CDR1 is LGHNA, CDR2 YSLEER, per germline. V gave up 0 bases and J gave up 5 bases, with 11 bases separating them. The CDR3 length is 15 residues. DNA for the CDR3: TGCGCCAGCAGCCAAGATACAGGCCCAGATCAGCCCCAGCATTTT. Encoded protein: CASSQDTGPDQPQHF.

The chain couples TRBV7-6 to TRBJ2-5; 9 positions match TRBD2. CDR3 length: 15 residues. The germline gives CDR1 SGHVS, CDR2 FNYEAQ. With V trimmed by 4 bases and J by 3 bases, 6 bases remained unmatched. CDR3 loop: CASSSVPSGEETQYF. The CDR3 DNA is TGTGCCAGCAGCTCAGTACCTAGCGGGGAAGAGACCCAGTACTTC.

The chain carries TRBV7-2 and TRBJ2-7, with TRBD1 identical over 9 bases. Germline values: CDR1 SGHTA, CDR2 FQGNSA. The CDR3 loop spans 14 amino acids. V dropped 6 bases and J dropped 7; count of bases not matched to a gene: 10. In DNA, the CDR3 is TGTGCCAGCAGTACCCGGGACAGGGCCTTGGAGCAGTACTTC. Its translation: CASSTRDRALEQYF.

This chain joins TRBV18 and TRBJ2-3, with D possibly TRBD2 on 5 matching bases. Trimming removed 3 bases at V and 2 bases at J, with 21 bases between. The CDR3 is 18 amino acids. Per germline, CDR1 KGHSH and CDR2 LQKENI. The CDR3: CASSPPGRTITNTDTQYF. Written as DNA, the CDR3 is TGTGCCAGCTCACCTCCTGGGAGAACGATAACGAACACAGATACGCAGTATTTT.

This chain connects TRBV30 to TRBJ1-1; D perhaps matches TRBD1 (6 bases). Trimming shortened V by 2 bases and J by 6 bases, and 10 bases separated the two germline ends. Germline V gene lookup returns CDR1 GTSNPN and CDR2 SVGIG (reference sequence). The length of the CDR3 is 12 residues. The CDR3 protein is CAWSRDRPEAFF. The CDR3 DNA reads TGTGCCTGGAGTAGAGACAGGCCTGAAGCTTTCTTT.

The chain recombines TRBV27 with TRBJ2-5; 7 positions agree with TRBD1. The CDR3 loop spans 15 amino acids. Trimming removed 5 bases from V and 0 bases from J; junction bases left unmatched: 6. Germline loops: CDR1 MNHEY, CDR2 SMNVEV (reference sequence). CDR3 protein: CASSPWTGDQETQYF. In DNA, the CDR3 is TGTGCCAGCAGTCCGTGGACAGGTGACCAAGAGACCCAGTACTTC.

This chain connects TRBV2 to TRBJ2-3, with D possibly matching TRBD2 (6 bases). CDR3 size: 17 residues. Trimming took off 2 bases at V and 2 bases at J, with 17 bases between the two ends. From germline, CDR1 is SNHLY and CDR2 FYNNEI. This CDR3 is CASSERPLARTTDTQYF. The CDR3 coding sequence is TGTGCCAGCAGTGAACGCCCGCTAGCGCGAACCACAGATACGCAGTATTTT.

The chain has TRBV6-5 and TRBJ2-7, with TRBD2 matching over 7 bases. J gave up 7 bases and V 2 bases, and 14 bases lay outside the gene matches. Germline V gives CDR1 MNHEY, CDR2 SVGAGI. CDR3 length: 16 amino acids. As DNA, the CDR3 is TGTGCCAGCAGTTACCCGTCGGTGAGCGGGATAGGGGAGCAGTACTTC. Its translation is CASSYPSVSGIGEQYF.

The V gene is TRBV11-2, the J gene TRBJ2-1, with 8 nucleotides matching TRBD2. The CDR3 is 18 amino acids. The trim removed 2 bases at V and 4 bases at J, leaving 13 bases unmatched. Per germline, CDR1 SGHAT and CDR2 FQNNGV. The CDR3 DNA reads as TGTGCCAGCAGCTTACCCATCAACGGCGGGGGGCGGTACAATGAGCAGTTCTTC. It specifies CASSLPINGGGRYNEQFF.

The genes are TRBV7-2 and TRBJ2-1; D remains ambiguous. The V gene's germline CDR1 is SGHTA and CDR2 FQGNSA. Trimming pared 1 base from V and 6 bases from J, leaving 7 bases between. The CDR3 is made up of 13 amino acids. The CDR3 bases are TGTGCCAGCAGCTTAGGCGGTAGCAATGAGCAGTTCTTC. Protein: CASSLGGSNEQFF.

The chain uses TRBV5-1 and TRBJ2-5, with 14 positions matching TRBD2. The germline V gene encodes CDR1 SGHRS and CDR2 YFSETQ. The CDR3 is 17 residues long. V was clipped by 3 bases and J by 0 bases; unmatched bases: 4. This CDR3 reads CASSSGLAGVYQETQYF. CDR3 DNA sequence: TGCGCCAGCAGCTCGGGACTAGCGGGAGTTTACCAAGAGACCCAGTACTTC.

The chain is built from TRBV29-1 and TRBJ1-4; 10 bases match TRBD1. CDR3 length equals 13 residues. Germline CDR1 reads SQVTM; CDR2 reads ANQGSEA. Trimming removed 4 bases from V and 7 bases from J; junction bases left unmatched: 3. CDR3 amino acids: CSVATGGTEKLFF. For the CDR3, the DNA is TGCAGCGTTGCGACAGGGGGCACTGAAAAACTGTTTTTT.

This chain uses TRBV16 with TRBJ2-6; the D gene is possibly TRBD1 (5 bases). This CDR3 spans 17 amino acids. V was cut by 0 bases and J by 8 bases, with 17 bases left in between. Germline values: CDR1 KGHSY, CDR2 FQNENV. The CDR3 loop is CASSQSARAPQTNVLTF. For the CDR3, the DNA is TGTGCCAGCAGCCAATCGGCCAGGGCCCCACAGACCAACGTCCTGACTTTC. Full variable domain (outside the CDR3, taken from reference TRBV16 and TRBJ2-6): GEEVAQTPKHLVRGEGQKAKLYCAPIKGHSYVFWYQQVLKNEFKFLISFQNENVFDETGMPKERFSAKCLPNSPCSLEIQATKLEDSAVYFCASSQSARAPQTNVLTFGAGSRLTVL.

The V call is TRBV18, the J call TRBJ2-6; D is unresolved. Germline assignment: CDR1 KGHSH and CDR2 LQKENI. CDR3 length: 18 residues. The germline V and J ends were trimmed by 0 bases and 0 bases, with 12 bases remaining between them. The CDR3 protein is CASSPPKSEASGANVLTF. CDR3 coding DNA: TGTGCCAGCTCACCACCTAAGTCAGAGGCCTCTGGGGCCAACGTCCTGACTTTC.

The chain employs TRBV5-1 and TRBJ2-7; weak D call: TRBD2 (6 bases). V lost 2 bases and J 2 bases, leaving 11 bases between the germline ends. This CDR3 contains 14 residues. Germline V gene data show CDR1 as SGHRS and CDR2 as YFSETQ. The CDR3 sequence is CASSFFTGAYEQYF. CDR3 in DNA: TGCGCCAGCAGCTTTTTTACGGGGGCCTACGAGCAGTACTTC.

The chain links TRBV27 to TRBJ2-5; D is unresolved. Trimming removed 2 bases at V and 5 bases at J, with 12 bases between. Germline CDR1 is MNHEY and CDR2 is SMNVEV (reference sequence). This CDR3 has 14 residues. CDR3 sequence reads: CASSLGLGAETQYF. The CDR3 nucleotides are TGTGCCAGCAGTTTAGGTCTAGGCGCGGAGACCCAGTACTTC.

The chain carries TRBV28 and TRBJ2-7, with 8 positions matching TRBD2. The trim removed 7 bases at V and 4 bases at J, leaving 6 bases unmatched. Germline V lookup: CDR1 MDHEN, CDR2 SYDVKM. The CDR3 runs to 13 residues. The CDR3 region has the DNA TGTGCCAGCAACTCCGGGACTAGATACGAGCAGTACTTC. The encoded protein is CASNSGTRYEQYF. Combining the CDR3 with reference TRBV28 and TRBJ2-7 gives the whole variable domain DVKVTQSSRYLVKRTGEKVFLECVQDMDHENMFWYRQDPGLGLRLIYFSYDVKMKEKGDIPEGYSVSREKKERFSLILESASTNQTSMYLCASNSGTRYEQYFGPGTRLTVT.

J is TRBJ2-4 and V is TRBV28; maybe TRBD1 (5 bases). The CDR3 runs to 13 residues. The V and J ends lost 5 bases and 9 bases respectively, with 14 bases between them. In germline, CDR1 is MDHEN, CDR2 SYDVKM. DNA for the CDR3: TGTGCCAGCAGTGCGACAGCTCGGCGCATTCAGTACTTC. Translated, it gives CASSATARRIQYF.

This clone appeared once. V is TRBV5-1 and J is TRBJ1-1; maybe TRBD1 (5 bases). V lost 0 bases to trimming and J lost 5 bases, with 14 bases between them. Looked up from germline, CDR1 is SGHRS and CDR2 is YFSETQ. CDR3 length equals 15 residues. CDR3 residues: CASSLEGRDGTEAFF. The DNA for the CDR3 is TGCGCCAGCAGCTTGGAAGGCAGGGATGGAACTGAAGCTTTCTTT.

The rearrangement joins TRBV5-4 to TRBJ2-7; TRBD2 matches at 9 bases. CDR1 and CDR2 from the germline V gene are SGHNT and YYREEE (reference sequence). Trimming took 5 bases from V and 6 from J; bases not matched to a gene: 9. This CDR3 is built from 14 residues. Here the CDR3 DNA reads TGTGCCAGCAGAAGACTAGCGGACGAGGGCGAGCAGTACTTC. This sequence encodes CASRRLADEGEQYF.

The V and J genes are TRBV5-1 and TRBJ2-1; TRBD1 matches at 11 bases. The germline gives CDR1 SGHRS, CDR2 YFSETQ. J gave up 8 bases and V 1 base, and 8 bases lay outside the gene matches. The CDR3 covers 16 residues. CDR3 residues: CASSLFGDRGVDEQFF. The DNA of the CDR3 is TGCGCCAGCAGCTTGTTCGGGGACAGGGGGGTCGATGAGCAGTTCTTC.

The chain has TRBV27 and TRBJ2-1; the match to TRBD2 covers 13 bases. Germline V gene lookup returns CDR1 MNHEY and CDR2 SMNVEV (reference sequence). With V trimmed by 3 bases and J by 5 bases, 10 bases remained unmatched. The CDR3 extends over 18 amino acids. CDR3 loop: CASSFLSPTSGRDNEQFF. As DNA, the CDR3 is TGTGCCAGCAGTTTCCTGTCTCCAACTAGCGGGAGGGACAATGAGCAGTTCTTC.